This T cell receptor (beta chain) was recorded in a study of blood T cells in healthy people across ages. Whole-study results and caveats: Higher naive T cell percentage went strongly together with higher TCR beta diversity.

Germline V gene data show CDR1 as SGHVS and CDR2 as FQNEAQ. CDR3 size: 14 residues. The V end lost 2 bases, the J end lost 8 bases, and 15 bases lay between the germline ends. This clonotype showed up just a few times. Its antigen is not identified. A J-beta primer mix and a sample-barcoded 5' primer were used in a second PCR of about 7 to 12 cycles. TCRdb reprocessed the 5' RACE reads via MiXCR and lists one record per CDR3 protein. The sample carries 450,000 to 650,000 distinct CDR3 sequences, approximately 25% recorded once. Another study also made use of these data, one on T cells of mothers and their children.

This rearrangement joins TRBV7-8 to TRBJ1-2, with a weak D call TRBD1 (5 bases). What was sequenced was blood. The sequence derives from a boy between 5 and 17 years old in good health. CDR3 protein: CASSLFWGGEGYTF. CDR3 coding DNA: TGTGCCAGCAGCTTATTTTGGGGCGGGGAAGGCTACACCTTC.